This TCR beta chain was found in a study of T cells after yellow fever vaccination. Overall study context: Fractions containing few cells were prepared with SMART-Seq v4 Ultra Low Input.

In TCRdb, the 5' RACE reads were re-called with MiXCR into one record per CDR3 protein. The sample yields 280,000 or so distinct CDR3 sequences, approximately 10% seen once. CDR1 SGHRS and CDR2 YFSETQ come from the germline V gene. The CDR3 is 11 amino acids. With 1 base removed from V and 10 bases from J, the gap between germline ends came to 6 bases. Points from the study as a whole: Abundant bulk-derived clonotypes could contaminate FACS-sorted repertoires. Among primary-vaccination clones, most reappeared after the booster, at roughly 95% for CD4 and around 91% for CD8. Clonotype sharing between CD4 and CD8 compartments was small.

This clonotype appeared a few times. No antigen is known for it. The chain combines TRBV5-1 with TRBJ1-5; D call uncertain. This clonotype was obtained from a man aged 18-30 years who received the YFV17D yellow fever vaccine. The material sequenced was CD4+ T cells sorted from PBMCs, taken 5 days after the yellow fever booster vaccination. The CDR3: CASSLRIPQHF. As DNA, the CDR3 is TGCGCCAGCAGCTTGCGGATCCCCCAGCATTTT.